The entry below gives a single T cell receptor (beta chain) sequence along with its context. As yet, its antigen is unknown. This entry comes from a study of beta chain features in type 1 diabetes. Every bit of the isolated RNA underwent reverse transcription, so sequencing read expressed TCRB transcripts. Method: immunoSEQ multiplex PCR; TCRdb's copy keeps in-frame clones and lacks some. The data hold around 260,000 clones, with roughly 25% observed a single time. Deletions cut 1 base from V and 1 base from J, with 7 bases between. Germline CDR1 MGHRA, CDR2 YSYEKL. This CDR3 comprises 14 residues. General study findings and limits: TCRB CDR3 length was moderately but significantly reduced in all four CD4+ subsets of Type 1 diabetes patients.

This sequence was found in a woman aged 25 to 45 with type 1 diabetes. The chain carries TRBV4-1 and TRBJ2-5; the D is unclear. Sequenced material: naive CD4+ T cells from blood. As DNA, the CDR3 is TGCGCCAGCAGCCAAGGACAATTCCAAGAGACCCAGTACTTC. This encodes CASSQGQFQETQYF.